The source of this T cell receptor (beta chain) is a study of shared clonotypes between healthy human individuals (dated by TCRdb to the early 2020s). Concerning the study at large: A few men and two women, aged 18 to 49 years, made up the cohort. Per donor, three plates each were used for CD4 naive and CD4 memory, two for CD8 naive, and one for CD8 memory. The study deeply sequenced blood TCR repertoires of five healthy adults to estimate repertoire size and the extent of clonotype sharing between individuals. Libraries were prepared and TCR repertoires were sequenced by different laboratories using diverse techniques, in order to increase sequencing depth and limit assay-specific biases. Leukapheresis yielded between about 0.94 and 9 billion PBMCs per donor. The research as a whole found: The genetic and exposure-history diversity represented was limited by the small number of donors. Higher generation probabilities were observed for clonotypes shared by all four sorted-subset donors than for non-shared clonotypes. Incomplete sequencing was indicated by rarefaction of sorted-subset datasets, despite the large sequencing depth. Pairwise subsampling indicated that sequencing depth was expected to affect the degree of clonotype sharing among donors. Sharing across several donors was observed for roughly 5.4% of naive CD4, 3.5% of naive CD8, 2% to 2.5% of memory CD4, and roughly 0.4% of memory CD8 clonotypes. Naive subsets generally had larger estimated clonotype richness than memory subsets. Sampling was restricted to blood, and TCR repertoires in tissues likely differ from the TCR repertoires found in blood.

As regards this clone: Its antigen is still unknown. No base quality values were provided; no much bigger clone lies one nucleotide off.

TCR CDR3 regions were amplified from genomic DNA by multiplex PCR using the deep immunoSEQ assay. Extracted genomic DNA from each cell subset was distributed evenly across all wells of several immunoSEQ 96-well plates, and each plate was treated as a replicate. For sorted subsets, around 200 ng genomic DNA, equal to approximately 30,000 T cell genomes, was loaded into each replicate PCR. Purified libraries were measured with a Qubit 3.0 fluorometer, size-checked on a Bioanalyzer 2100, and measured again with the KAPA Library Quantification kit. A separate single-read 150-cycle Illumina NextSeq 550 flow cell was used to sequence each immunoSEQ 96-well plate. In the authors' own workflow: Because the immunoSEQ output held only junctional sequences and lacked quality scores, the filtering could not match the filtering applied to full-length reads. To assign V/J genes and CDR3, sequences were annotated against IMGT germline references using PyIR, a Python wrapper for IgBLAST v1.9. Reads were removed for weak V/J assignments (E-value above 1e-6), missing CDR3, stop codons, out-of-frame junctions, or ambiguous translated residues. V3J clonotypes were defined as sequences sharing the same inferred V gene, J gene, and CDR3 amino acid sequence. The percentage overlap between two repertoires was calculated by dividing the number of shared unique clonotypes by the size of the smaller repertoire. Repertoire richness was assessed with RTK rarefaction, the Chao1 estimator, and Recon v2.1 estimates of unobserved clonotypes. For all TCRbeta clonotypes obtained by the gDNA method from a handful of donors, generation probabilities were computed with OLGA. TCRdb provides this immuneACCESS table in a form limited to in-frame rearrangements. Some clones are lacking; in checked studies, under half of them reflect an unresolved V gene, and why the rest are absent is not known. D and trimming come from the DNA, and the V and J calls and clone size come from that table. This sample holds about 2.4 million clones; 80% to 95% were observed only once. Together, the top ten hold around 0.4% of the sample.

The donors were healthy, HIV-negative adults with no recently reported acute infections or vaccinations. All donors were Caucasian adults living in Nashville, Tennessee, USA. CD4+ T cells were enriched by magnetic negative selection; naive cells were then positively selected on CD45RA, and the negative fraction formed the memory subset. Blood was collected by leukapheresis, and PBMCs were isolated by Ficoll-Histopaque density gradient centrifugation and then cryopreserved in liquid nitrogen vapor phase. Purity and quantity of every magnetically sorted T cell population were checked by analytical flow cytometry. Genomic DNA was isolated from every sorted fraction and measured by UV absorbance on a Nanodrop 2000c. The sample consisted of naive CD4+ T cells from PBMCs. Interpreted using the paper, the cell subset or site label stands for: CD45RA+ positively selected. This clonotype was obtained from a man aged 18 to 30 in good health. Some clones in this sample may be carry-over from other donors' samples.

The CDR3 corresponds to CASRPATGPLAEAFF. The DNA is as follows: TGTGCCAGCAGGCCTGCTACAGGGCCGCTCGCTGAAGCTTTCTTT. The sequence joins TRBV28 to TRBJ1-1; a weak D assignment points to TRBD1 (6 bases agree). Trimming removed 6 bases from V and 6 bases from J, leaving 20 bases between the germline ends. The CDR3 numbers 15 residues from cysteine through phenylalanine. The kept DNA is CDR3 alone, 45 bases in frame from the first base. Based on the germline V gene, the CDR1 and CDR2 sequences are MDHEN and SYDVKM.